These T cell receptor beta chains were read from a single sample in a study. TCRdb passed the 5' RACE reads through MiXCR, listing each CDR3 protein once. The data show tens of thousands of distinct CDR3 sequences, roughly 30% seen once. The specimen was naive CD4+ T cells sorted from blood. Source of these receptors: a female donor with breast cancer. The CDR3 runs from the conserved cysteine through the conserved F or W. A D gene is named only where the DNA matches it firmly.

cdr3_length d_call j_call v_call cdr3_aa
13 TRBD1 TRBJ1-2 TRBV29-1 CSVERDRGYGYTF
15 NA TRBJ1-1 TRBV5-1 CASSLGWQGNTEAFF
13 NA TRBJ1-2 TRBV20-1 CSPDERRNYGYTF
13 NA TRBJ2-1 TRBV3-1 CASSQTRNNEQFF
14 NA TRBJ2-3 TRBV7-6 CASSLAQGRDTQYF
15 TRBD1 TRBJ1-1 TRBV7-3 CASSATTGMNTEAFF
15 NA TRBJ2-1 TRBV15 CATSRVGAGGNEQFF
14 TRBD1 TRBJ2-7 TRBV7-9 CASSLFQGVDEQYF
14 TRBD1 TRBJ2-7 TRBV6-2/TRBV6-3 CASARDRVSYEQYF
15 NA TRBJ1-5 TRBV6-1 CASSPYGTGNQPQHF